This is a list of T cell receptor beta chains from one sample in a study of blood T cell repertoires in COVID-19. Some clones are missing from TCRdb's copy, which holds only in-frame ones; the method was immunoSEQ multiplex PCR. The sample contains around 70,000 clones, more than 80% of which appear only once. Specimen: peripheral blood. The origin of the receptors is a woman older than 75 with active or convalescent COVID-19. CDR3s include the opening cysteine and the closing phenylalanine or tryptophan. Each record gives: CDR3 DNA, CDR3 protein, D gene, clone size, J gene, V gene. D genes are given only for firm matches. Clone size is shown for a subset of rows, as once, few, many or a class of expanded clone.

CDR3nt: TGTGCCAGTAGTATAGGTGGCGGAAATAGCAATCAGCCCCAGCATTTT
CDR3aa: CASSIGGGNSNQPQHF
d_gene: -
abundance: -
j_gene: TRBJ1-5
v_gene: TRBV19

CDR3nt: TGTGCCAGTAGTACTTCAGGGGCCGGGAAATGGGATCAGCCCCAGCATTTT
CDR3aa: CASSTSGAGKWDQPQHF
d_gene: -
abundance: -
j_gene: TRBJ1-5
v_gene: TRBV19

CDR3nt: TGTGCCAGCTCACCATCCATACAGGCTAATAGTGAAAAACTGTTTTTT
CDR3aa: CASSPSIQANSEKLFF
d_gene: -
abundance: -
j_gene: TRBJ1-4
v_gene: TRBV18

CDR3nt: TGTGCCAGCAGCCCCCACCGACAGGGAGCGGGCTACACCTTC
CDR3aa: CASSPHRQGAGYTF
d_gene: TRBD1
abundance: -
j_gene: TRBJ1-2
v_gene: TRBV7-2

CDR3nt: TGTGCCAGCTCACCGAGTGAGGGAAGTGGCTACACCTTC
CDR3aa: CASSPSEGSGYTF
d_gene: -
abundance: -
j_gene: TRBJ1-2
v_gene: TRBV18

CDR3nt: TGCGCCAGCAGCCAAGGGTGGACAGACTCTGGGGCCAACGTCCTGACTTTC
CDR3aa: CASSQGWTDSGANVLTF
d_gene: -
abundance: -
j_gene: TRBJ2-6
v_gene: TRBV4-3

CDR3nt: TGTGCCAGTACCCCGACAGGGTTCAACAATGAGCAGTTCTTC
CDR3aa: CASTPTGFNNEQFF
d_gene: TRBD1
abundance: few
j_gene: TRBJ2-1
v_gene: TRBV19

CDR3nt: TGTGCCAGCAGCCAAGACAACAGGCGTGCTTTTGAGCAGTTCTTC
CDR3aa: CASSQDNRRAFEQFF
d_gene: -
abundance: -
j_gene: TRBJ2-1
v_gene: TRBV3-1/TRBV3-2

CDR3nt: TGCGCCAGCAGCCTGGGACAGACCATGAACACTGAAGCTTTCTTT
CDR3aa: CASSLGQTMNTEAFF
d_gene: TRBD1
abundance: -
j_gene: TRBJ1-1
v_gene: TRBV5-1

CDR3nt: TGTGCCAGCACCCACGGCGGCGTGAACACTGAAGCTTTCTTT
CDR3aa: CASTHGGVNTEAFF
d_gene: -
abundance: -
j_gene: TRBJ1-1
v_gene: TRBV28

CDR3nt: TGCAGCGCGTCCCGGGACAGGGCGGACGGGGAGCTGTTTTTT
CDR3aa: CSASRDRADGELFF
d_gene: TRBD1
abundance: -
j_gene: TRBJ2-2
v_gene: TRBV29-1

CDR3nt: TGTGCCAGTAGTATAGGGGGGACTAGCGGGAGTGGTGGCACAGATACGCAGTATTTT
CDR3aa: CASSIGGTSGSGGTDTQYF
d_gene: TRBD2
abundance: -
j_gene: TRBJ2-3
v_gene: TRBV19

CDR3nt: TGTGCCAGCAGTCTACAGGGTTTCAACGAGCAGTACTTC
CDR3aa: CASSLQGFNEQYF
d_gene: -
abundance: -
j_gene: TRBJ2-7
v_gene: TRBV12-3/TRBV12-4

CDR3nt: TGCGCCAGCAGCCAAGATACAGGTTTTTTGAACACCGGGGAGCTGTTTTTT
CDR3aa: CASSQDTGFLNTGELFF
d_gene: -
abundance: -
j_gene: TRBJ2-2
v_gene: TRBV4-3

CDR3nt: TGTGCCACCAGCAGAGACCGTGACAGAGCCTACGAGCAGTACTTC
CDR3aa: CATSRDRDRAYEQYF
d_gene: -
abundance: -
j_gene: TRBJ2-7
v_gene: TRBV15

CDR3nt: TGTGCCAGCAGTTTGTGGGCGGGAGGGAGCACAGATACGCAGTATTTT
CDR3aa: CASSLWAGGSTDTQYF
d_gene: TRBD2
abundance: -
j_gene: TRBJ2-3
v_gene: TRBV28

CDR3nt: TGTGCCAGCAGCCCCTCAGGGGGCGCGGCTTTCTTT
CDR3aa: CASSPSGGAAFF
d_gene: TRBD1
abundance: once
j_gene: TRBJ1-1
v_gene: TRBV14

CDR3nt: TGTGCCAGTAGTCCCAGGCCCCATGAGCAGTTCTTC
CDR3aa: CASSPRPHEQFF
d_gene: -
abundance: once
j_gene: TRBJ2-1
v_gene: TRBV19

CDR3nt: TGTGCCAGCAGGACAGGGGGGTCTTCCCCCCTTAAGTACTTC
CDR3aa: CASRTGGSSPLKYF
d_gene: TRBD1
abundance: -
j_gene: TRBJ2-7
v_gene: TRBV28

CDR3nt: TGTGCCAGCAGGGGGACAGGCACAGGGCCCCAGCATTTT
CDR3aa: CASRGTGTGPQHF
d_gene: TRBD1
abundance: -
j_gene: TRBJ1-5
v_gene: TRBV19

CDR3nt: TGTGCCAGCAGCTTAAGCGACAGCACAGGTCGGACCCAGTACTTC
CDR3aa: CASSLSDSTGRTQYF
d_gene: -
abundance: -
j_gene: TRBJ2-5
v_gene: TRBV7-8

CDR3nt: TGTGCCAGCAGCGGGGGGGGGACTAGCGGACGCAATGAGCAGTTCTTC
CDR3aa: CASSGGGTSGRNEQFF
d_gene: TRBD2
abundance: -
j_gene: TRBJ2-1
v_gene: TRBV5-4

CDR3nt: TGTGCCAGCAGCTTAGCCCTAGCGGGGGGTGGCAATGAGCAGTTCTTC
CDR3aa: CASSLALAGGGNEQFF
d_gene: TRBD2
abundance: -
j_gene: TRBJ2-1
v_gene: TRBV11-3

CDR3nt: TGTGCCAGCAGCTTGAAAAACAGGGCGAACGAGCAGTACTTC
CDR3aa: CASSLKNRANEQYF
d_gene: -
abundance: few
j_gene: TRBJ2-7
v_gene: TRBV7-3

CDR3nt: TGTGCCAGCAGCAAAGCCGGGACAGGGGGCGTAGAGACCTACGAGCAGTACTTC
CDR3aa: CASSKAGTGGVETYEQYF
d_gene: -
abundance: -
j_gene: TRBJ2-7
v_gene: TRBV21-1

CDR3nt: TGTGCCATCAGTGAGTCTAACGGCGGGAGACGCGAGCAGTACTTC
CDR3aa: CAISESNGGRREQYF
d_gene: TRBD2
abundance: -
j_gene: TRBJ2-7
v_gene: TRBV10-3

CDR3nt: TGCGCCAGCAGCCACGCAATGGGGGGTGAAGCTTTCTTT
CDR3aa: CASSHAMGGEAFF
d_gene: -
abundance: -
j_gene: TRBJ1-1
v_gene: TRBV4-3

CDR3nt: TGTGCCTGGAGTGTTATGTTGACAAGTGACTCTGGAAACACCATATATTTT
CDR3aa: CAWSVMLTSDSGNTIYF
d_gene: -
abundance: few
j_gene: TRBJ1-3
v_gene: TRBV30

CDR3nt: TGCGCCAGCAGTACCGGGACAGGCGTCTTTGGGGCCAACGTCCTGACTTTC
CDR3aa: CASSTGTGVFGANVLTF
d_gene: TRBD1
abundance: -
j_gene: TRBJ2-6
v_gene: TRBV5-1

CDR3nt: TGTGCCGGCGGACAGGGTACGCGTTCACCCCTCCACTTT
CDR3aa: CAGGQGTRSPLHF
d_gene: TRBD1
abundance: -
j_gene: TRBJ1-6
v_gene: TRBV30

CDR3nt: TGCGCCAGCAGCCCCCTGGGGGACAGGGTGAATACGCAGTATTTT
CDR3aa: CASSPLGDRVNTQYF
d_gene: TRBD1
abundance: -
j_gene: TRBJ2-3
v_gene: TRBV5-1

CDR3nt: TGTGCCACCCGCCGGGGGGGCTACACCTTC
CDR3aa: CATRRGGYTF
d_gene: -
abundance: once
j_gene: TRBJ1-2
v_gene: TRBV19

CDR3nt: TGTGCCAGCAGCTTAGTTGCGGGAGATGAGCAGTTCTTC
CDR3aa: CASSLVAGDEQFF
d_gene: TRBD2
abundance: -
j_gene: TRBJ2-1
v_gene: TRBV7-8

CDR3nt: TGTGCCAGCAGCCCCAACAGGGGAACCTACGAGCAGTACTTC
CDR3aa: CASSPNRGTYEQYF
d_gene: TRBD1
abundance: -
j_gene: TRBJ2-7
v_gene: TRBV6-5

CDR3nt: TGTGCCAGCAGCCAAGATATGGGTAGCGGGAGGCGGCTGACCAAAAACATTCAGTACTTC
CDR3aa: CASSQDMGSGRRLTKNIQYF
d_gene: TRBD2
abundance: many
j_gene: TRBJ2-4
v_gene: TRBV3-1/TRBV3-2

CDR3nt: TGTGCCAGCAGCTTAGATCATCCCTTCGGTCAGCCCCAGCATTTT
CDR3aa: CASSLDHPFGQPQHF
d_gene: -
abundance: -
j_gene: TRBJ1-5
v_gene: TRBV11-3

CDR3nt: TGTGCCAGCAGGAGCAGGCTACTAGCGGGGAGGGAGCAGTACTTC
CDR3aa: CASRSRLLAGREQYF
d_gene: TRBD2
abundance: -
j_gene: TRBJ2-7
v_gene: TRBV6-5

CDR3nt: TGTGCCTGGAGTGTCACCGGGACCTACGAGCAGTACTTC
CDR3aa: CAWSVTGTYEQYF
d_gene: -
abundance: -
j_gene: TRBJ2-7
v_gene: TRBV30

CDR3nt: TGTGCCAGCTCACCTTATACTAGCGGAACTACTAGCACAGATACGCAGTATTTT
CDR3aa: CASSPYTSGTTSTDTQYF
d_gene: TRBD2
abundance: -
j_gene: TRBJ2-3
v_gene: TRBV18

CDR3nt: TGTGCCAGCAGAACTACAGGGCTTACTGAAGCTTTCTTT
CDR3aa: CASRTTGLTEAFF
d_gene: -
abundance: once
j_gene: TRBJ1-1
v_gene: TRBV27

CDR3nt: TGTGCCAGCAGCTGGAAGATACAGGGAGGGTTGGACTATGGCTACACCTTC
CDR3aa: CASSWKIQGGLDYGYTF
d_gene: -
abundance: -
j_gene: TRBJ1-2
v_gene: TRBV7-9

CDR3nt: TGTGCCAGCAGCCAACTCCAACCCGGGACTGAAGCTTTCTTT
CDR3aa: CASSQLQPGTEAFF
d_gene: -
abundance: -
j_gene: TRBJ1-1
v_gene: TRBV16

CDR3nt: TGTGCCAGCAGTTGGGACAGGAATTGGCCCCAGCATTTT
CDR3aa: CASSWDRNWPQHF
d_gene: TRBD1
abundance: -
j_gene: TRBJ1-5
v_gene: TRBV2

CDR3nt: TGTGCCAGTGCGCCCTTGGCGGCTAGCAGGGGCAATGAGCAGTTCTTC
CDR3aa: CASAPLAASRGNEQFF
d_gene: -
abundance: -
j_gene: TRBJ2-1
v_gene: TRBV19

CDR3nt: TGTGCCAGCAGTTGGACTAGCGGCTCCTACGAGCAGTACTTC
CDR3aa: CASSWTSGSYEQYF
d_gene: TRBD2
abundance: -
j_gene: TRBJ2-7
v_gene: TRBV6-2/TRBV6-3

CDR3nt: TGTGCCAGTAGTAAAGGGGACAGGGGATGGTATGGCTACACCTTC
CDR3aa: CASSKGDRGWYGYTF
d_gene: TRBD1
abundance: -
j_gene: TRBJ1-2
v_gene: TRBV19

CDR3nt: TGCGCCAGCAGCCAAGATATGGAGCGGGGAAACACCGGGGAGCTGTTTTTT
CDR3aa: CASSQDMERGNTGELFF
d_gene: TRBD2
abundance: -
j_gene: TRBJ2-2
v_gene: TRBV4-1

CDR3nt: TGTGCCAGCAGCTTGGGACTAGCCCCAAGGACAGATACGCAGTATTTT
CDR3aa: CASSLGLAPRTDTQYF
d_gene: TRBD2
abundance: -
j_gene: TRBJ2-3
v_gene: TRBV7-3

CDR3nt: TGCGCCAGCAGTCCACAGGGCTACGAGCAGTACTTC
CDR3aa: CASSPQGYEQYF
d_gene: -
abundance: once
j_gene: TRBJ2-7
v_gene: TRBV10-2

CDR3nt: TGCGCCAGCAGCCCGGGACTAGCGGGAGGGTTAGCCAAAAACATTCAGTACTTC
CDR3aa: CASSPGLAGGLAKNIQYF
d_gene: TRBD2
abundance: -
j_gene: TRBJ2-4
v_gene: TRBV4-1

CDR3nt: TGCGCCAGCAGCACGGGACAGAGGAACACCGGGGAGCTGTTTTTT
CDR3aa: CASSTGQRNTGELFF
d_gene: TRBD1
abundance: -
j_gene: TRBJ2-2
v_gene: TRBV5-1